The source of this TCR beta chain is a study of tumor-infiltrating lymphocytes in primary liver carcinoma. Study overall: Recorded tumor stage was T1-T3 N0M0, with diameters of about 4.2 to 10 cm.

The ends were cut back, 8 bases at V and 3 bases at J, with 14 bases in the middle. Germline loops: CDR1 MDHEN, CDR2 SYDVKM. The CDR3 length is 14 residues. Unsorted bulk tissue (roughly 17-32 mg) underwent RNA and DNA co-extraction. The table lists this clonotype with a few counts. TCR beta cDNA came from about 0.45 ug total RNA, primed with a constant-region primer. Each TCR beta library was derived from three nested multiplex PCR rounds that employed slightly modified ARM-PCR. Forward primers for TRBV1-TRBV30 and a C-beta reverse primer served the first two PCR rounds, at around 9 cycles each. MiXCR, run by TCRdb on the multiplex PCR reads, gives a single entry per CDR3 protein. The sample includes approximately 92,000 distinct CDR3 sequences, almost 70% of them seen just once.

The specimen was liver tumor tissue from sampling region 5. Subset of the sample: tumor region T5, tumor centre. The origin of this receptor is an older woman with primary liver carcinoma and hepatitis B virus infection. This chain uses TRBV28 with TRBJ1-5; unclear D gene. The CDR3 is CASSLVGYNQPQHF. The CDR3 DNA reads TGTGCCAGCTCCTTGGTGGGTTACAATCAGCCCCAGCATTTT.